Below are 3 T cell receptor beta chains sequenced from a single sample in a study of vaccination and CD4 T cells after COVID-19. The Oncomine TCR Beta short-read assay was applied to DNA of cultured CD4+ T cells. TCRdb itself ran the PCR reads through MiXCR, one entry per CDR3 protein. The data show approximately 11,000 distinct CDR3 sequences, under 70% seen once. The antigens these receptors bind are not known. Treatment noted: approximately 11-day PBMC culture with coronavirus spike peptide pools or control peptides (ViraFEST assay). Sequencing used CD4+ T cells from blood, cultured in vitro. The origin of the receptors is a human donor who had recovered from COVID-19.

This clonotype was observed a handful of times. The chain links TRBV20-1 to TRBJ1-2; D is ambiguous. Per the germline V gene, CDR1 is DFQATT and CDR2 is SNEGSKA (reference sequence). Trimming took off 3 bases at V and 3 bases at J, with 11 bases between the two ends. The CDR3 contains 13 residues. The CDR3 bases are TGCAGTGCTAGCCGGGGTAGGGACTATGGCTACACCTTC. Encoded protein: CSASRGRDYGYTF.

The J gene is TRBJ2-3, the V gene TRBV20-1; possible D gene TRBD1, 6 bases. V lost 5 bases and J 6 bases, leaving 18 bases between the germline ends. From germline, CDR1 is DFQATT and CDR2 SNEGSKA (reference sequence). This CDR3 has 14 amino acids. The CDR3 sequence: CSAGILTGPDTQYF. CDR3 DNA sequence: TGCAGTGCTGGGATATTAACAGGGCCGGATACGCAGTATTTT.

The chain combines TRBV11-3 with TRBJ2-3, with TRBD2 matching 7 bases. CDR1 SGHNT and CDR2 YENEEA come from the germline V gene. The CDR3 loop spans 16 amino acids. The V gene end was trimmed by 5 bases and the J gene end by 0 bases; junction bases not matched to a gene: 8. The CDR3 DNA reads TGTGCCAGCAGCCCCCCCCTAGCGGCTAGCACAGATACGCAGTATTTT. This translates into CASSPPLAASTDTQYF.